The 9 T cell receptor beta chains below come from one sample, sequenced in a study of control samples from healthy donors and cancer patients. The method was immunoSEQ multiplex PCR; TCRdb's version includes in-frame clones alone and lacks a portion of them. In the table there are roughly 100,000 clones, about 89% of which are singletons. The sample comprised PBMCs. These receptors were taken from a man aged 60 to 69 with lung cancer.

V is TRBV6-2 or TRBV6-3 and J is TRBJ1-1; D is ambiguous. Trimming left V 6 bases short and J 0 bases short, with 8 bases between. Germline assignment: CDR1 MNHEY and CDR2 SVGEGT. The CDR3 loop spans 13 amino acids. The CDR3 loop reads CASSPALNTEAFF. CDR3 DNA sequence: TGTGCCAGCAGCCCTGCCCTGAACACTGAAGCTTTCTTT.

The chain is built from TRBV9 and TRBJ2-3; D is ambiguous. This CDR3 contains 14 residues. Trimming removed 3 bases from V and 3 bases from J, with 11 bases in between. CDR1 is SGDLS, CDR2 YYNGEE, per germline. The CDR3 DNA follows: TGTGCCAGCAGCGCACGAATGTTAACAGATACGCAGTATTTT. Translating gives CASSARMLTDTQYF.

This clone appeared once. The gene calls are TRBV5-4 and TRBJ2-4, with D unresolved. This CDR3 contains 14 residues. The germline CDR1 and CDR2 sequences are SGHNT and YYREEE (reference sequence). The ends were cut back, 5 bases at V and 0 bases at J, with 9 bases in the middle. CDR3 bases: TGTGCCAGCAGTTATCCGGGAGCCAAAAACATTCAGTACTTC. Translating gives CASSYPGAKNIQYF. Full variable domain (outside the CDR3, taken from reference TRBV5-4 and TRBJ2-4): ETGVTQSPTHLIKTRGQQVTLRCSSQSGHNTVSWYQQALGQGPQFIFQYYREEENGRGNFPPRFSGLQFPNYSSELNVNALELDDSALYLCASSYPGAKNIQYFGAGTRLSVL.

This chain uses TRBV5-1 with TRBJ1-3, with 7 nucleotides matching TRBD1. The CDR3 is made up of 14 amino acids. Germline-derived CDR1 and CDR2 are SGHRS and YFSETQ. J lost 2 bases, V lost 6 bases, and 5 bases had no gene match. DNA of the CDR3: TGCGCCAGCAACACCGGGACAGCTGGAAACACCATATATTTT. This encodes CASNTGTAGNTIYF.

This clone was seen a handful of times. V gene TRBV27 combines with J gene TRBJ1-6; no clear D gene. Germline V gene sequence: CDR1 MNHEY, CDR2 SMNVEV (reference sequence). The CDR3 extends over 13 amino acids. The V and J ends lost 7 bases and 8 bases respectively, with 12 bases between them. For the CDR3, the DNA is TGTGCCAGCAAAGTTTTCGCTGATTCACCCCTCCACTTT. Amino acids: CASKVFADSPLHF.

The CDR3 DNA is TGTGCCAGCACCGAACAGGGTCCTGGCTATGGCTACACCTTC. It yields the protein CASTEQGPGYGYTF. V and J are TRBV7-9 and TRBJ1-2; TRBD1 is a possible D gene (6 bases). Germline V gene sequence: CDR1 SEHNR, CDR2 FQNEAQ (reference sequence). There are 14 residues in the CDR3. Trimming removed 7 bases from V and 4 bases from J, with 16 bases in between. The complete variable domain, with remaining parts taken from reference TRBV7-9 and TRBJ1-2, reads DTGVSQNPRHKITKRGQNVTFRCDPISEHNRLYWYRQTLGQGPEFLTYFQNEAQLEKSRLLSDRFSAERPKGSFSTLEIQRTEQGDSAMYLCASTEQGPGYGYTFGSGTRLTVV.

The rearrangement links TRBV5-1 to TRBJ2-3; no clear D gene. The CDR3 runs to 14 residues. Germline CDR1 is SGHRS and CDR2 is YFSETQ. V gave up 5 bases and J gave up 1 base, with 11 bases separating them. The CDR3 coding sequence is TGCGCCAGCAGGGACCCTCGGGGCACAGATACGCAGTATTTT. This translates into CASRDPRGTDTQYF.

This clone was found a few times. The rearrangement links TRBV7-9 to TRBJ2-1; 10 positions match TRBD1. Germline-derived CDR1 and CDR2 are SEHNR and FQNEAQ (reference sequence). The CDR3 loop spans 15 amino acids. V lost 1 base, J lost 7 bases, and 4 bases stayed unmatched. This CDR3 reads CASSLDGTGVNEQFF. The CDR3 DNA is TGTGCCAGCAGCTTAGATGGGACAGGGGTAAATGAGCAGTTCTTC.

This clone has a single count. CDR3 DNA sequence: TGTGCCAGCAGCCCCTCCCGAGCGGGAGCGGGGGCCTACAATGAGCAGTTCTTC. Translating it yields CASSPSRAGAGAYNEQFF. The J gene is TRBJ2-1, the V gene TRBV7-3; 8 positions agree with TRBD2. Germline lookup yields CDR1 SGHTA and CDR2 FQGTGA. CDR3 length: 18 residues. Trimming removed 5 bases from V and 2 bases from J; junction bases left unmatched: 14.